Shown below are 29 T cell receptor beta chains from a single sample sequenced in a study of blood T cell repertoires in COVID-19. TCRdb's table, derived via immunoSEQ multiplex PCR, lists solely in-frame clones and lacks some. Of 95,000 to 150,000 clones in the sample, around 80% were seen once. The sequenced material came from peripheral blood. These receptors came from a man aged 60 to 69 with active or convalescent COVID-19.

V gene TRBV11-2 combines with J gene TRBJ2-2, with 7 bases that match TRBD1. The CDR3 is made up of 16 amino acids. CDR1 is SGHAT and CDR2 is FQNNGV in the germline V gene. With 5 bases clipped from V and 5 bases from J, the junction kept 11 bases outside the gene matches. This chain's CDR3 is CASSLLTGRGTGELFF. The CDR3 coding sequence is TGTGCCAGCAGCCTCCTGACAGGGAGAGGAACCGGGGAGCTGTTTTTT.

This clone was observed at least ten times. The chain has TRBV7-7 and TRBJ1-1, with 11 bases aligning to TRBD1. The CDR3 covers 16 residues. Germline V lookup: CDR1 SSHAT, CDR2 FNYEAQ (reference sequence). V dropped 5 bases and J dropped 4; count of bases not matched to a gene: 9. CDR3 amino acids: CASSPYSGQGGTEAFF. The CDR3 region has the DNA TGTGCCAGCAGCCCGTATTCGGGACAGGGGGGCACTGAAGCTTTCTTT.

The rearrangement links TRBV7-8 to TRBJ1-2, with unresolved D. CDR1 is SGHVS and CDR2 is FQNEAQ in the germline V gene. The CDR3 length is 15 residues. Trimming removed 1 base at V and 4 bases at J, with 13 bases between. CDR3 DNA: TGTGCCAGCAGCTTAGATAGGAGGGTTCCCTATGGCTACACCTTC. It encodes CASSLDRRVPYGYTF.

The chain has TRBV28 and TRBJ2-5; a weak D match, TRBD2 (5 bases). Germline-derived CDR1 and CDR2 are MDHEN and SYDVKM. The CDR3 has 17 residues. Trimming removed 7 bases at V and 5 bases at J, with 26 bases between. CDR3 residues: CASTLGGGWRDGETQYF. The CDR3 DNA reads as TGTGCCAGCACCCTAGGTGGCGGGTGGAGAGACGGGGAGACCCAGTACTTC. The full variable domain, with the rest looked up from reference TRBV28 and TRBJ2-5, is DVKVTQSSRYLVKRTGEKVFLECVQDMDHENMFWYRQDPGLGLRLIYFSYDVKMKEKGDIPEGYSVSREKKERFSLILESASTNQTSMYLCASTLGGGWRDGETQYFGPGTRLLVL.

This clone showed up just once. The V gene is TRBV15, the J gene TRBJ1-4; 9 bases are shared with TRBD1. Looked up from germline, CDR1 is LNHNV and CDR2 is YYDKDF (reference sequence). V was clipped by 2 bases and J by 7 bases; unmatched bases: 8. The CDR3 has 16 residues. CDR3 bases: TGTGCCACCAGCAGACTCATACAGGGGGCGGGTGAAAAACTGTTTTTT. Translating gives CATSRLIQGAGEKLFF.

V is TRBV19 and J is TRBJ2-1; 10 bases agree with TRBD1. Germline-derived CDR1 and CDR2 are LNHDA and SQIVND (reference sequence). The CDR3 has 18 amino acids. The J segment lost 3 bases and the V segment lost 4 bases, leaving 12 bases of the junction unmatched. Written as DNA, the CDR3 is TGTGCCAGTAGTAACTATCTACTTCGGGACAGGGGCTACAATGAGCAGTTCTTC. It yields the protein CASSNYLLRDRGYNEQFF.

V is TRBV4-1 and J is TRBJ2-3; TRBD1 matches 9 bases. The CDR3 length is 17 residues. The germline V gene encodes CDR1 MGHRA and CDR2 YSYEKL. Losses at the gene ends were 1 base for V and 8 bases for J; bases not matched to a gene: 13. DNA for the CDR3: TGCGCCAGCAGCCAAGGGGCCTGGGACAGGGCCCCGGGTACGCAGTATTTT. It specifies CASSQGAWDRAPGTQYF.

This clone has a handful of counts. The V and J genes are TRBV28 and TRBJ2-7; a possible D gene is TRBD1 (6 bases). CDR1 is MDHEN and CDR2 is SYDVKM in the germline V gene. CDR3 size: 13 residues. V was shortened by 3 bases and J by 6 bases, with 12 bases between the two germline ends. CDR3 coding DNA: TGTGCCAGCAGTTTTCAGGGGTTAGCCGAGCAGTACTTC. The encoded protein is CASSFQGLAEQYF. The entire variable domain, with the rest obtained from reference TRBV28 and TRBJ2-7, is as follows: DVKVTQSSRYLVKRTGEKVFLECVQDMDHENMFWYRQDPGLGLRLIYFSYDVKMKEKGDIPEGYSVSREKKERFSLILESASTNQTSMYLCASSFQGLAEQYFGPGTRLTVT.

The V and J genes are TRBV7-2 and TRBJ2-7, with D possibly matching TRBD2 (5 bases). CDR3 length: 14 residues. V was cut by 5 bases and J by 4 bases, with 15 bases left in between. Germline-derived CDR1 and CDR2 are SGHTA and FQGNSA. CDR3 region: CASSPLSDSYEQYF. For the CDR3, the DNA is TGTGCCAGCAGCCCTCTTTCGGACTCTTACGAGCAGTACTTC. Drawing the rest from reference TRBV7-2 and TRBJ2-7, the complete variable domain is GAGVSQSPSNKVTEKGKDVELRCDPISGHTALYWYRQSLGQGLEFLIYFQGNSAPDKSGLPSDRFSAERTGGSVSTLTIQRTQQEDSAVYLCASSPLSDSYEQYFGPGTRLTVT.

V and J are TRBV2 and TRBJ1-4; possible D gene TRBD1, 5 bases. CDR1 and CDR2 (germline): SNHLY, FYNNEI. The CDR3 spans 12 residues. V was cut by 6 bases and J by 8 bases, with 10 bases left in between. CDR3 sequence: CASRDSREKLFF. CDR3 nucleotide sequence: TGTGCCAGCAGAGACAGTCGGGAAAAACTGTTTTTT.

This clone occurred once. The chain links TRBV3-1 (or the pseudogene TRBV3-2) to TRBJ2-1, with D possibly TRBD2 on 7 matching bases. This CDR3 has 16 residues. Germline assignment: CDR1 LGHDT and CDR2 YNNKEL (reference sequence). Trimming stripped 1 base from V and 2 bases from J, with 12 bases between. The chain's CDR3 is CASSQGPGGTYNEQFF. In DNA, the CDR3 is TGTGCCAGCAGCCAAGGTCCGGGGGGCACCTACAATGAGCAGTTCTTC.

The chain combines TRBV6-5 with TRBJ1-5, with D tentatively TRBD1 (5 bases). Trimming shortened V by 8 bases and J by 7 bases, and 15 bases separated the two germline ends. Germline loops: CDR1 MNHEY, CDR2 SVGAGI. This CDR3 contains 13 residues. Written as DNA, the CDR3 is TGTGCCAGCTCGCAGGGTGTGAGGCAGCCCCAGCATTTT. Translating it yields CASSQGVRQPQHF.

The gene calls are TRBV7-9 and TRBJ2-1, with D perhaps TRBD2 (5 bases). The V gene's germline CDR1 is SEHNR and CDR2 FQNEAQ (reference sequence). This CDR3 has 14 amino acids. V shed 5 bases and J shed 8 bases, with 16 bases lying between them. CDR3 bases: TGTGCCAGCAGCCCTAGCCAAATCGTCGATGAGCAGTTCTTC. Protein: CASSPSQIVDEQFF.

This clone was observed a handful of times. The chain has TRBV27 and TRBJ1-1; D not resolved. CDR3 length: 13 amino acids. Germline V gives CDR1 MNHEY, CDR2 SMNVEV (reference sequence). V shed 2 bases and J shed 4 bases, with 8 bases lying between them. The CDR3: CASSLMGATEAFF. In DNA, the CDR3 is TGTGCCAGCAGTTTAATGGGAGCCACTGAAGCTTTCTTT.

This clone came up a few times. This sequence joins TRBV5-4 and TRBJ2-7; 8 positions match TRBD2. V trimming: 0 bases; J trimming: 4 bases; junction bases outside the gene matches: 6. Germline CDR1 and CDR2: SGHNT and YYREEE (reference sequence). The CDR3 has 15 residues. The CDR3 region has the DNA TGTGCCAGCAGCTTGGGTAGCGGGAATGATTACGAGCAGTACTTC. It yields the protein CASSLGSGNDYEQYF.

The V and J genes are TRBV4-2 and TRBJ2-7; 10 bases agree with TRBD2. There are 17 residues in the CDR3. V was clipped by 0 bases and J by 6 bases; unmatched bases: 11. The germline V gene encodes CDR1 LGHNA and CDR2 YNFKEQ. The CDR3 is CASSQDYRIAGGGEQYF. In nucleotides, the CDR3 is TGTGCCAGCAGCCAAGATTATCGTATAGCGGGAGGCGGCGAGCAGTACTTC.

Written as DNA, the CDR3 is TGTGCCAGTACTTTTCTACAGGGTAAGGCTTTCTTT. Protein sequence: CASTFLQGKAFF. The gene calls are TRBV7-2 and TRBJ1-1, with D possibly TRBD1 on 6 matching bases. The CDR3 loop spans 12 amino acids. CDR1 and CDR2 from the germline V gene are SGHTA and FQGNSA. Trimming took off 9 bases at V and 11 bases at J, with 19 bases between the two ends.

The CDR3 DNA reads as TGTGCCAGCAGCCAACGTAGCGGGCCTTCCTACGAGCAGTACTTC. Translated, it gives CASSQRSGPSYEQYF. The rearrangement uses TRBV4-2 and TRBJ2-7, with 7 bases fitting TRBD2. Per the germline V gene, CDR1 is LGHNA and CDR2 is YNFKEQ. V trimming: 2 bases; J trimming: 1 base; junction bases outside the gene matches: 5. The CDR3 runs to 15 residues.

The rearrangement joins TRBV2 to TRBJ2-7; a weak D match, TRBD1 (7 bases). CDR3 size: 13 residues. V was trimmed by 8 bases and J by 2 bases, leaving 13 bases between them. In germline, CDR1 is SNHLY, CDR2 FYNNEI. The CDR3 DNA reads as TGTGCCAGCCGCGCGGGGACAGCCTACGAGCAGTACTTC. Its translation: CASRAGTAYEQYF.

The chain couples TRBV7-8 to TRBJ1-3; 8 nucleotides line up with TRBD1. The CDR3 is made up of 14 amino acids. V was clipped by 5 bases and J by 8 bases; unmatched bases: 8. Germline loops: CDR1 SGHVS, CDR2 FQNEAQ. This chain's CDR3 is CASSATGGGDTIYF. The CDR3 region has the DNA TGTGCCAGCAGCGCCACAGGGGGGGGAGACACCATATATTTT.

This chain uses TRBV7-2 with TRBJ2-7; 8 positions agree with TRBD2. The CDR3 length is 14 residues. V trimming: 5 bases; J trimming: 6 bases; junction bases outside the gene matches: 9. Germline V gene sequence: CDR1 SGHTA, CDR2 FQGNSA. CDR3 nucleotides: TGTGCCAGCAGCCCCCAGCGGGAGCGCCCCGAGCAGTACTTC. Its translation: CASSPQRERPEQYF.

The chain has TRBV7-3 and TRBJ2-3; D not certain. V gave up 2 bases and J gave up 2 bases, with 8 bases separating them. The CDR3 is 14 residues long. Germline assignment: CDR1 SGHTA and CDR2 FQGTGA. The CDR3 nucleotides are TGTGCCAGCAGCTTAGGAGCAGTCACAGATACGCAGTATTTT. Residues: CASSLGAVTDTQYF.

The chain couples TRBV5-1 to TRBJ2-1, with D tentatively TRBD2 (6 bases). Trimming left V 5 bases short and J 9 bases short, with 15 bases between. CDR3 size: 13 residues. Looked up from germline, CDR1 is SGHRS and CDR2 is YFSETQ. The CDR3 is CASREGLDREQFF. CDR3 DNA: TGCGCCAGCAGGGAGGGTCTAGATCGTGAGCAGTTCTTC.

The chain has TRBV6-4 and TRBJ1-5; the match to TRBD1 covers 11 bases. J lost 6 bases, V lost 8 bases, and 6 bases had no gene match. Germline V lookup: CDR1 MRHNA, CDR2 SNTAGT. This CDR3 comprises 14 residues. The CDR3 is CASPRTGGRQPQHF. The CDR3 DNA sequence: TGTGCCAGCCCGCGGACAGGGGGCCGTCAGCCCCAGCATTTT.

The chain uses TRBV27 and TRBJ1-5; no definite D call. The germline gives CDR1 MNHEY, CDR2 SMNVEV (reference sequence). The CDR3 contains 14 residues. V lost 3 bases and J lost 5, with 11 bases in between. The CDR3 DNA follows: TGTGCCAGCAGTTTCCTAACGGGTGATCAGCCCCAGCATTTT. It yields the protein CASSFLTGDQPQHF.

The CDR3 DNA reads TGTGCCAGTAGTATTACTAGCGGGAGAGTAGATACGCAGTATTTT. It yields the protein CASSITSGRVDTQYF. V is TRBV19 and J is TRBJ2-3; 11 bases match TRBD2. The germline V gene encodes CDR1 LNHDA and CDR2 SQIVND (reference sequence). CDR3 size: 15 residues. J gave up 5 bases and V 3 bases, and 4 bases lay outside the gene matches.

The gene calls are TRBV27 and TRBJ2-1, with 8 bases matching TRBD2. This CDR3 has 16 residues. Germline values: CDR1 MNHEY, CDR2 SMNVEV (reference sequence). Trimming cost V 2 bases and J 4 bases; bases outside gene matches: 7. The CDR3 reads CASSLAAGGWYNEQFF. CDR3 DNA: TGTGCCAGCAGTTTAGCGGCGGGAGGCTGGTACAATGAGCAGTTCTTC.

The chain carries TRBV27 and TRBJ1-1; D perhaps matches TRBD1 (6 bases). The CDR3 is 14 residues long. From germline, CDR1 is MNHEY and CDR2 SMNVEV (reference sequence). Trimming took off 4 bases at V and 7 bases at J, with 16 bases between the two ends. CDR3: CASSYLGHAVEAFF. The CDR3 DNA reads as TGTGCCAGCAGTTACCTGGGACACGCGGTTGAAGCTTTCTTT.

This clone was observed once. The chain combines TRBV28 with TRBJ2-3; maybe TRBD2 (7 bases). Trimming removed 3 bases from V and 1 base from J, with 20 bases in between. Germline V gene lookup returns CDR1 MDHEN and CDR2 SYDVKM. This CDR3 region has 18 residues. In nucleotides, the CDR3 is TGTGCCAGCAGTTTGAATTCCGGGGGGCCTTATGGCACAGATACGCAGTATTTT. This translates into CASSLNSGGPYGTDTQYF.